One sample yielded the 7 T cell receptor beta chains listed below, sequenced in a study of blood T cells in healthy people across ages. Sample-barcoded 5' priming and a J-beta primer mix drove a second PCR of 7 to 11 cycles. TCRdb called the 5' RACE reads again in MiXCR, with one record for every CDR3 protein. Of 1.4 million or so distinct CDR3 sequences listed, about 42% were seen once; the top ten hold about 4%. The specimen sequenced was blood. The origin of the receptors is a woman between 18 and 30 years old in good health.

The chain couples TRBV4-3 to TRBJ2-1; TRBD2 is a possible D gene (6 bases). The CDR3 extends over 16 amino acids. Trimming pared 5 bases from V and 3 bases from J, leaving 17 bases between. Germline V gene lookup returns CDR1 LGHNA and CDR2 YSLEER. CDR3 sequence (DNA): TGCGCCAGCAGCAGGGCCGGGAGCGGCGACTACAATGAGCAGTTCTTC. Encoded protein: CASSRAGSGDYNEQFF.

This clonotype was picked up many times. The rearrangement links TRBV4-1 to TRBJ1-6; tentatively, D is TRBD1 (6 bases). The CDR3 runs 14 residues. Germline assignment: CDR1 MGHRA and CDR2 YSYEKL. The V end was cut by 1 base, the J end by 7 bases, with 8 bases between. For the CDR3, the DNA is TGCGCCAGCAGCCAAGTACAGGGAAATTCACCCCTCCACTTT. Residues: CASSQVQGNSPLHF.

This clonotype was detected a few times. This chain uses TRBV24-1 with TRBJ1-2; D uncertain. The germline V gene has CDR1 KGHDR and CDR2 SFDVKD. V was trimmed by 4 bases and J by 4 bases, leaving 18 bases between them. The CDR3 consists of 16 residues. The CDR3 nucleotides read TGTGCCACCAGTGACCATTCCTCCCCCTCTCCCTATGGCTACACCTTC. Residues: CATSDHSSPSPYGYTF.

This chain uses TRBV25-1 with TRBJ2-7; tentative D call: TRBD2 (6 bases). V was trimmed by 2 bases and J by 2 bases, leaving 13 bases between them. CDR3 size: 15 residues. In germline, CDR1 is MGHDK, CDR2 SYGVNS. CDR3 sequence reads: CASSEPGTGAYEQYF. In nucleotides, the CDR3 is TGTGCCAGCAGTGAACCGGGGACTGGGGCCTACGAGCAGTACTTC.

This clonotype came up a few times. The gene calls are TRBV3-1 and TRBJ1-1; tentative D call: TRBD1 (6 bases). Trimming left V 8 bases short and J 6 bases short, with 22 bases between. The CDR3 has 15 residues. Germline assignment: CDR1 LGHDT and CDR2 YNNKEL (reference sequence). The CDR3 bases are TGTGCCAGCTCTCCAGGGGCGATGTGGCGGGCTGAAGCTTTCTTT. Translation gives CASSPGAMWRAEAFF.

J is TRBJ2-5 and V is TRBV20-1, with a tentative D call TRBD1 (6 bases). Trimming took off 4 bases at V and 1 base at J, with 10 bases between the two ends. Germline CDR1 and CDR2: DFQATT and SNEGSKA (reference sequence). CDR3 length: 13 amino acids. For the CDR3, the DNA is TGCAGTGCTATAACAGGGACCCAAGAGACCCAGTACTTC. This gives the protein CSAITGTQETQYF.

Here the CDR3 DNA reads TGTGCCAGCAGCGTAGGGGGTACCAGTAACTATGGCTACACCTTC. It is translated as CASSVGGTSNYGYTF. The chain has TRBV9 and TRBJ1-2; no firm D call. Trimming pared 0 bases from V and 1 base from J, leaving 10 bases between. The CDR3 covers 15 residues. Germline V gene data show CDR1 as SGDLS and CDR2 as YYNGEE.